The 27 T cell receptor beta chains given below trace back to one sample, sequenced in a study of T cell changes during pregnancy in multiple sclerosis. Data came from immunoSEQ multiplex PCR; TCRdb stores just in-frame clones and leaves some out. The data show 40,000 to 60,000 clones, approximately 93% seen once. Sequencing used CD4+ T cells from peripheral blood mononuclear cells, obtained in the third trimester of pregnancy. These receptor sequences come from a female donor with multiple sclerosis, enrolled in a pregnancy study.

This chain links TRBV11-3 with TRBJ2-5; perhaps TRBD1 as D (6 bases). The J call is uncertain, as TRBJ2-7 better fits the DNA end. Looked up from germline, CDR1 is SGHNT and CDR2 is YENEEA. This CDR3 is 15 amino acids long. For the CDR3, the DNA is TGTGCCAGCAGCTCTCCAATGCGACAGGAGTACGAGCAGTACTTC. It yields the protein CASSSPMRQEYEQYF.

The chain recombines TRBV30 with TRBJ1-6; 8 nucleotides agree with TRBD1. V lost 0 bases, J lost 7 bases, and 11 bases stayed unmatched. The CDR3 contains 17 residues. Germline CDR1 and CDR2: GTSNPN and SVGIG (reference sequence). In DNA, the CDR3 is TGTGCCTGGAGTGTACTGGGGACAGGTCTGGGAAATTCACCCCTCCACTTT. The encoded protein is CAWSVLGTGLGNSPLHF.

The rearrangement uses TRBV7-2 and TRBJ1-4, with a possible D match to TRBD1 (6 bases). Germline CDR1 reads SGHTA; CDR2 reads FQGNSA. The V end was cut by 5 bases, the J end by 8 bases, with 15 bases between. CDR3 length equals 14 residues. The CDR3 DNA reads TGTGCCAGCAGCGCACAGGGAGGGTCGGAAAAACTGTTTTTT. Translation: CASSAQGGSEKLFF.

The chain couples TRBV12-5 to TRBJ1-1; 7 bases map to TRBD1. V lost 0 bases and J lost 5; bases outside the gene matches: 6. The germline V gene has CDR1 LGHNT and CDR2 FRNRAP. The CDR3 consists of 15 residues. In DNA, the CDR3 is TGTGCTAGTGGTTTGGTACAGGGGACGGCAACTGAAGCTTTCTTT. It encodes CASGLVQGTATEAFF.

The rearrangement links TRBV7-8 to TRBJ2-2; perhaps TRBD1 as D (6 bases). The CDR3 runs to 15 residues. Between the trimmed V and J ends, which lost 8 bases and 3 bases, there was a span of 16 bases. Germline lookup yields CDR1 SGHVS and CDR2 FQNEAQ. The CDR3 reads CASELTDRDTGELFF. CDR3 bases: TGTGCCAGCGAACTAACGGACAGAGACACCGGGGAGCTGTTTTTT.

This clone was counted a few times. Other nucleotide sequences in the sample specify the same CDR3. The V and J genes are TRBV21-1 and TRBJ1-5. TRBV21-1 is designated a pseudogene. The CDR3 extends over 16 amino acids. The CDR3 sequence is CASSKARRDANQPQHF. The CDR3, as DNA: TGTGCCAGCAGCAAAGCGCGGAGGGATGCCAATCAGCCCCAGCATTTT.

The rearrangement uses TRBV28 and TRBJ1-2; unclear D gene. Germline assignment: CDR1 MDHEN and CDR2 SYDVKM. CDR3 size: 15 residues. With 4 bases removed from V and 4 bases from J, the gap between germline ends came to 16 bases. The CDR3, as DNA: TGTGCCAGCAGTTCGGCGTCAGCGGGTCTCTATGGCTACACCTTC. Translation: CASSSASAGLYGYTF.

The chain links TRBV5-6 to TRBJ2-7, with D uncertain. CDR1 SGHDT and CDR2 YYEEEE come from the germline V gene. Trimming removed 5 bases at V and 5 bases at J, with 20 bases between. The CDR3 totals 15 residues. The CDR3 nucleotides read TGTGCCAGCAGATCGTCGGAGAGGTTTTACAACGAGCAGTACTTC. It codes for CASRSSERFYNEQYF.

The chain uses TRBV15 and TRBJ2-7; the D gene is possibly TRBD2 (6 bases). Looked up from germline, CDR1 is LNHNV and CDR2 is YYDKDF (reference sequence). The CDR3 has 14 amino acids. Between the trimmed V and J ends, which lost 3 bases and 4 bases, there was a span of 13 bases. The CDR3 sequence is CATSSGGSVYEQYF. The CDR3 DNA sequence: TGTGCCACCAGCAGTGGGGGGTCGGTATACGAGCAGTACTTC.

This chain connects TRBV5-1 to TRBJ2-5; D not resolved. CDR1 and CDR2 (germline): SGHRS, YFSETQ. This CDR3 is built from 12 residues. With 5 bases removed from V and 5 bases from J, the gap between germline ends came to 10 bases. The CDR3 region is CASSYPRETQYF. The CDR3 nucleotides are TGCGCCAGCAGTTATCCCAGGGAGACCCAGTACTTC.

The gene calls are TRBV7-3 and TRBJ2-1, with 8 bases matching TRBD2. Germline CDR1 and CDR2: SGHTA and FQGTGA. V was clipped by 6 bases and J by 4 bases; unmatched bases: 8. There are 15 residues in the CDR3. CDR3 residues: CASSPPGLAYNEQFF. CDR3 DNA sequence: TGTGCCAGCAGTCCTCCAGGACTAGCTTACAATGAGCAGTTCTTC. Drawing the rest from reference TRBV7-3 and TRBJ2-1, the complete variable domain is GAGVSQTPSNKVTEKGKYVELRCDPISGHTALYWYRQSLGQGPEFLIYFQGTGAADDSGLPNDRFFAVRPEGSVSTLKIQRTERGDSAVYLCASSPPGLAYNEQFFGPGTRLTVL.

The CDR3 spells CSVDEGGTDTQYF. Here the CDR3 DNA reads TGCAGCGTTGATGAGGGAGGGACAGATACGCAGTATTTT. The genes are TRBV29-1 and TRBJ2-3, with 7 positions matching TRBD2. Unmatched junction bases numbered 3, after V lost 3 bases and J lost 3 bases. Germline CDR1 reads SQVTM; CDR2 reads ANQGSEA. The CDR3 spans 13 residues.

The V call is TRBV5-4, the J call TRBJ2-2, with a tentative D call TRBD2 (7 bases). The ends were cut back, 0 bases at V and 8 bases at J, with 11 bases in the middle. CDR1 is SGHNT and CDR2 is YYREEE in the germline V gene (reference sequence). The CDR3 runs 14 residues. The CDR3 reads CASSLVGGPGELFF. CDR3 in DNA: TGTGCCAGCAGCTTGGTCGGGGGGCCTGGGGAGCTGTTTTTT.

This chain links TRBV6-5 with TRBJ1-2; maybe TRBD1 (6 bases). Trimming removed 8 bases from V and 2 bases from J, with 12 bases in between. The length of the CDR3 is 13 residues. Germline V CDR1 and CDR2: MNHEY, SVGAGI. The CDR3 DNA reads TGTGCCAGCGGAACAACAGGGAACTATGGCTACACCTTC. It codes for CASGTTGNYGYTF.

CDR3 bases: TGTGCCAGCAGTGAAAGTTTCATCCAGGCTAACTATGGCTACACCTTC. Translation: CASSESFIQANYGYTF. This chain links TRBV6-1 with TRBJ1-2; D is uncertain. CDR1 is MNHNS and CDR2 is SASEGT in the germline V gene. V was shortened by 2 bases and J by 0 bases, with 13 bases between the two germline ends. There are 16 residues in the CDR3.

The chain combines TRBV7-8 with TRBJ1-2, with D possibly matching TRBD1 (6 bases). The V and J ends lost 3 bases and 2 bases respectively, with 10 bases between them. CDR1 is SGHVS and CDR2 is FQNEAQ in the germline V gene. The CDR3 is made up of 14 amino acids. The CDR3 sequence: CASSLRDKNYGYTF. In nucleotides, the CDR3 is TGTGCCAGCAGCTTGAGGGACAAGAACTATGGCTACACCTTC.

The rearrangement links TRBV28 to TRBJ2-3; 9 bases fit TRBD2. Germline CDR1 reads MDHEN; CDR2 reads SYDVKM. V gave up 10 bases and J gave up 1 base; unmatched junction bases: 15. CDR3 length equals 17 residues. CDR3 bases: TGTGCCACCTCGATGGCGGGAGGGCCCTCGGGCACAGATACGCAGTATTTT. This codes for CATSMAGGPSGTDTQYF.

The chain employs TRBV5-1 and TRBJ2-1; possibly TRBD2 for D (5 bases). The ends were cut back, 4 bases at V and 2 bases at J, with 16 bases in the middle. Germline assignment: CDR1 SGHRS and CDR2 YFSETQ. The CDR3 covers 16 residues. The CDR3 DNA follows: TGCGCCAGCAGCCTGACGAGGGCCCTGACCTACAATGAGCAGTTCTTC. Translating it yields CASSLTRALTYNEQFF.

The genes are TRBV15 and TRBJ1-1, with no clear D. The CDR3 contains 14 residues. The germline V gene encodes CDR1 LNHNV and CDR2 YYDKDF (reference sequence). The V gene lost 0 bases and the J gene lost 1 base, with 6 bases spanning the gap. The CDR3, as DNA: TGTGCCACCAGCAGAGAGGGCAGGAACACTGAAGCTTTCTTT. Translation: CATSREGRNTEAFF.

The chain carries TRBV6-1 and TRBJ1-1, with D uncertain. This CDR3 is built from 13 residues. V lost 11 bases and J 1 base, leaving 14 bases between the germline ends. CDR1 MNHNS and CDR2 SASEGT come from the germline V gene. CDR3 DNA: TGTGCCTTTGGGAGGAAACCGAACACTGAAGCTTTCTTT. It translates to CAFGRKPNTEAFF.

V gene TRBV28 combines with J gene TRBJ1-1; D not certain. V was shortened by 6 bases and J by 9 bases, with 14 bases between the two germline ends. The CDR3 has 12 residues. The germline V gene has CDR1 MDHEN and CDR2 SYDVKM. The CDR3, as DNA: TGTGCCAGCAGCTTCGTTGGAGGGAAAGCTTTCTTT. It yields the protein CASSFVGGKAFF.

The V call is TRBV19, the J call TRBJ1-1; perhaps TRBD1 as D (6 bases). The CDR3 length is 13 residues. V lost 6 bases, J lost 1 base, and 9 bases lay in between. Looked up from germline, CDR1 is LNHDA and CDR2 is SQIVND (reference sequence). CDR3 residues: CASRVQGNTEAFF. CDR3 DNA: TGTGCCAGTAGGGTACAGGGGAACACTGAAGCTTTCTTT.

The chain couples TRBV14 to TRBJ1-5, with D hard to call. Germline CDR1 is SGHDN and CDR2 is FVKESK. This CDR3 is 13 amino acids long. The V gene lost 0 bases and the J gene lost 7 bases, with 7 bases spanning the gap. The DNA for the CDR3 is TGTGCCAGCAGCCAAGATCTGGGCCAGCCCCAGCATTTT. It specifies CASSQDLGQPQHF.

CDR3 DNA sequence: TGTGCCAGCAGCTTTCGGCTAGCGGGAGGCACAGATACGCAGTATTTT. It specifies CASSFRLAGGTDTQYF. The rearrangement links TRBV13 to TRBJ2-3; 10 nucleotides match TRBD2. Per germline, CDR1 PRHDT and CDR2 FYEKMQ (reference sequence). V was clipped by 3 bases and J by 1 base; unmatched bases: 4. The CDR3 loop spans 16 amino acids.

The chain recombines TRBV11-3 with TRBJ2-1, with D hard to call. CDR3 length: 12 residues. V lost 4 bases and J lost 7, with 8 bases in between. Germline V lookup: CDR1 SGHNT, CDR2 YENEEA. The CDR3 here is CASSSNSNEQFF. CDR3 nucleotide sequence: TGTGCCAGCAGCTCAAACTCGAATGAGCAGTTCTTC.

The J gene is TRBJ1-2, the V gene TRBV6-4, with 9 bases that match TRBD1. The CDR3 covers 16 residues. Germline CDR1 MRHNA, CDR2 SNTAGT. V trimming: 5 bases; J trimming: 4 bases; junction bases outside the gene matches: 11. The DNA for the CDR3 is TGTGCCAGCAGTCTAACTCCGGGACAGGGCTTCTATGGCTACACCTTC. As protein: CASSLTPGQGFYGYTF.

The chain has TRBV11-2 and TRBJ2-7, with TRBD2 identical over 8 bases. There are 15 residues in the CDR3. CDR1 and CDR2 from the germline V gene are SGHAT and FQNNGV. Trimming cost V 1 base and J 6 bases; bases outside gene matches: 8. Here the CDR3 DNA reads TGTGCCAGCAGCTTAGCAGGCGGGAGGCCCCTCGAGCAGTACTTC. Amino acids: CASSLAGGRPLEQYF.